This T cell receptor (beta chain) is from a study of human T cells and chemical hapten exposure. Across the study: DPC at 2% was the sensitizing agent, placed on roughly 2 cm by roughly 2 cm of upper inner arm skin.

The germline gives CDR1 DFQATT, CDR2 SNEGSKA (reference sequence). The CDR3 consists of 16 residues. V shed 5 bases and J 2 bases; nucleotides not matched to a gene: 8. This clonotype was counted at least ten times. What it recognizes is unknown. The study, taken as a whole, reports: Versus controls, expanded TCRs had significantly more large CDR3 similarity clusters.

Time point in this sample: patch test 3, about 24 weeks after DPC sensitization. Treatment here: therapeutic diphenylcyclopropenone sensitization with weekly scalp DPC. The study used a library that attached unique molecular identifiers to individual cDNA molecules. TCRdb reprocessed the RACE reads via MiXCR and lists one record per CDR3 protein. Of about 30,000 distinct CDR3 sequences listed, almost 6% are singletons. The TCR sequence derives from a man under 40 with alopecia areata. Some clones in this sample may be carry-over from other donors' samples. The chain carries TRBV20-1 and TRBJ2-1, with 11 positions matching TRBD2. The specimen comprised whole blood, sampled in connection with sensitization to the hapten diphenylcyclopropenone (DPC). The CDR3, as DNA: TGCAGTGCTGATCGACTAGCGGGACGGCCCTACAATGAGCAGTTCTTC. It specifies CSADRLAGRPYNEQFF.